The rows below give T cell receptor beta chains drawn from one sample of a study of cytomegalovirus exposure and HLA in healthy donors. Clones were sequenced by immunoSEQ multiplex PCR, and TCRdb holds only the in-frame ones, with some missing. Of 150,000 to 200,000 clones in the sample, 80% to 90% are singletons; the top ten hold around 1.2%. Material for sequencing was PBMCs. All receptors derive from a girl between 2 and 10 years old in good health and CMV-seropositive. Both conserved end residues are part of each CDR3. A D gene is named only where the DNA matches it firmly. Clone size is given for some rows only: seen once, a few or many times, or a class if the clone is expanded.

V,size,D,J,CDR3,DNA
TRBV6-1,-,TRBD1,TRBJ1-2,CASSPGQGDGYTF,TGTGCCAGCAGCCCGGGACAGGGAGATGGCTACACCTTC
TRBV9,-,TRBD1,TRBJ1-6,CASSQDRGGSPLHF,TGTGCCAGCAGCCAGGACAGGGGTGGATCACCCCTCCACTTT
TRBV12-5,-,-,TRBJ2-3,CASALGAYSTDTQYF,TGTGCTAGTGCCTTGGGGGCCTATAGCACAGATACGCAGTATTTT
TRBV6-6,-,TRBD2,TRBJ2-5,CASSRGLAGGLETQYF,TGTGCCAGCAGTCGAGGACTAGCGGGAGGGTTAGAGACCCAGTACTTC
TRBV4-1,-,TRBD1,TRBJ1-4,CASRSIGQGAPNEKLFF,TGCGCCAGCAGGAGTATCGGACAGGGGGCACCTAATGAAAAACTGTTTTTT
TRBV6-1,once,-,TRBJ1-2,CASSLHAF,TGTGCCAGCAGTTTACACGCCTTC
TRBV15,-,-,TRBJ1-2,CATSREEGGYGYTF,TGTGCCACCAGCAGAGAGGAGGGCGGCTATGGCTACACCTTC
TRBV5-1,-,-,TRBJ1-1,CASSLAGAGRGTEAFF,TGCGCCAGCAGCTTGGCCGGGGCAGGGAGGGGCACTGAAGCTTTCTTT
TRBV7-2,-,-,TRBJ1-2,CASSLINSGYGYTF,TGTGCCAGCAGCTTAATTAACAGCGGCTATGGCTACACCTTC
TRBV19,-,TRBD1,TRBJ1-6,CASSMRQMGQGFGSPLHF,TGTGCCAGTAGTATGCGGCAAATGGGACAGGGGTTTGGATCACCCCTCCACTTT
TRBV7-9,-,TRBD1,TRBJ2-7,CASSRGTGRSYEQYF,TGTGCCAGCAGCCGCGGGACAGGGAGGTCCTACGAGCAGTACTTC
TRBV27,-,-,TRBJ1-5,CARNYRDNQPQHF,TGTGCCAGAAACTACAGGGACAATCAGCCCCAGCATTTT
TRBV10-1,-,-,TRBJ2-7,CASSELVGGNSYEQYF,TGCGCCAGCAGTGAATTAGTCGGCGGAAACTCCTACGAGCAGTACTTC
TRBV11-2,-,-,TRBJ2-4,CASSLDLQNIQYF,TGTGCCAGCAGCTTAGATCTGCAGAACATTCAGTACTTC
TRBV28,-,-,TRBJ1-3,CASSLLAGDTIYF,TGTGCCAGCAGTTTATTGGCCGGGGACACCATATATTTT
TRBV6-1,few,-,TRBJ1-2,CASSERSNYGYTF,TGTGCCAGCAGTGAACGGTCTAACTATGGCTACACCTTC
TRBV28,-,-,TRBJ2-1,CASTRSGFAEQFF,TGTGCCAGCACCAGATCGGGGTTTGCTGAGCAGTTCTTC
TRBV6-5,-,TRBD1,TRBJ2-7,CASSLTGTGNYEQYF,TGTGCCAGCAGCCTCACCGGGACAGGGAACTACGAGCAGTACTTC
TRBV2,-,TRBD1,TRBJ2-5,CASSGPGQGDETQYF,TGTGCCAGCAGTGGTCCGGGACAGGGTGATGAGACCCAGTACTTC
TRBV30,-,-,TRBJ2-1,CGAGRHSYNEQFF,TGTGGGGCGGGGAGACACTCCTACAATGAGCAGTTCTTC
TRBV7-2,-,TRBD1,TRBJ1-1,CASSLAQGAAAEAFF,TGTGCCAGCAGCTTAGCTCAGGGGGCCGCCGCTGAAGCTTTCTTT
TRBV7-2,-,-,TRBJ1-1,CASSHRNTEAFF,TGTGCCAGCAGTCACAGGAACACTGAAGCTTTCTTT
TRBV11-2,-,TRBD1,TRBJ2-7,CASSIGLGRGPARSYEQYF,TGTGCCAGCAGCATAGGCCTGGGAAGGGGGCCCGCCCGATCCTACGAGCAGTACTTC
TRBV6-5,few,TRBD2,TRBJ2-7,CASSSQLAVLEQYF,TGTGCCAGCAGTTCCCAACTAGCGGTCCTGGAGCAGTACTTC
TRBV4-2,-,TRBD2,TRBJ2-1,CASSQEGRGGQFF,TGTGCCAGCAGCCAAGAAGGGCGCGGGGGGCAGTTCTTC
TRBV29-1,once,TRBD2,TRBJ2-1,CSVASTPGLAGANEQFF,TGCAGCGTTGCCTCCACCCCGGGACTAGCGGGGGCCAATGAGCAGTTCTTC
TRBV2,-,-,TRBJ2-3,CASMSGDNTDTQYF,TGTGCCAGTATGAGCGGGGACAACACAGATACGCAGTATTTT
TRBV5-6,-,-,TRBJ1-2,CASSTDSSYGYTF,TGTGCCAGCAGCACCGACAGCAGCTATGGCTACACCTTC
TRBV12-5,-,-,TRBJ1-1,CASGSEEGTEAFF,TGTGCTAGTGGTTCGGAGGAGGGCACTGAAGCTTTCTTT
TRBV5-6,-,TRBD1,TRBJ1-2,CASSYADRDDGYTF,TGTGCCAGCAGTTATGCGGACAGGGATGATGGCTACACCTTC
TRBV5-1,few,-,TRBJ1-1,CASSLITGNTEAFF,TGCGCCAGCAGCTTAATCACAGGTAACACTGAAGCTTTCTTT
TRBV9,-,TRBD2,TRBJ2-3,CASSSTSGRAGDTQYF,TGTGCCAGCAGCTCAACTAGCGGGAGGGCCGGAGATACGCAGTATTTT
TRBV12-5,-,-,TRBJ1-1,CASGLVNTGEAFF,TGTGCTAGTGGTTTGGTAAACACAGGGGAAGCTTTCTTT
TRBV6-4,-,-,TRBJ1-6,CASSNRVNSPLHF,TGTGCCAGCAGCAACAGGGTTAATTCACCCCTCCACTTT
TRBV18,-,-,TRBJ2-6,CASSPFRLPADMGGPGANVLTF,TGTGCCAGCTCACCGTTTCGCTTGCCCGCCGACATGGGCGGGCCTGGGGCCAACGTCCTGACTTTC
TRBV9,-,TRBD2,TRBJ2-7,CASSPSGQPYEQYF,TGTGCCAGCAGCCCTAGCGGCCAACCCTACGAGCAGTACTTC
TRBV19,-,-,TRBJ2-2,CASSIEDTRKLFF,TGTGCCAGTAGTATTGAGGACACTCGCAAGCTGTTTTTT
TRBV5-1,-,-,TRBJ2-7,CASAKADRDFDEQYF,TGCGCCAGCGCCAAAGCGGACAGAGACTTCGACGAGCAGTACTTC
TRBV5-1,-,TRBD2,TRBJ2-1,CASRGGLAGYNEQFF,TGCGCCAGCAGGGGTGGACTAGCGGGTTACAATGAGCAGTTCTTC
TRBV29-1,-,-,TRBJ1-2,CSVASGYSRIYGYTF,TGCAGCGTTGCGTCGGGTTATAGCCGAATCTATGGCTACACCTTC
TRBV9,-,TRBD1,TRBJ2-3,CASSVEGTALKNTQYF,TGTGCCAGCAGCGTAGAGGGGACAGCCCTCAAAAATACGCAGTATTTT
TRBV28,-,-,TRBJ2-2,CASSLVGAVSGELFF,TGTGCCAGCAGTTTAGTAGGGGCAGTCTCCGGGGAGCTGTTTTTT
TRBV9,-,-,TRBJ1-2,CASSVDFGNYGYTF,TGTGCCAGCAGCGTAGACTTCGGTAACTATGGCTACACCTTC
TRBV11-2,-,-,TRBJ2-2,CASSLDWATGELFF,TGTGCCAGCAGCTTAGATTGGGCCACCGGGGAGCTGTTTTTT
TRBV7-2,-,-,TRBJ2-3,CASSLVGRGTDTQYF,TGTGCCAGCAGCTTAGTTGGCAGGGGTACAGATACGCAGTATTTT
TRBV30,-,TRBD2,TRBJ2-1,CAWRRELLNEQFF,TGTGCCTGGAGGCGGGAGCTGCTCAATGAGCAGTTCTTC
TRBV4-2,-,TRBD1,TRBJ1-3,CASSQADRGHAGNTIYF,TGTGCCAGCAGCCAAGCCGACAGGGGGCATGCTGGAAACACCATATATTTT
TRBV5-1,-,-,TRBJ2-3,CASSLQDWDTDTQYF,TGCGCCAGCAGCTTACAGGATTGGGACACAGATACGCAGTATTTT